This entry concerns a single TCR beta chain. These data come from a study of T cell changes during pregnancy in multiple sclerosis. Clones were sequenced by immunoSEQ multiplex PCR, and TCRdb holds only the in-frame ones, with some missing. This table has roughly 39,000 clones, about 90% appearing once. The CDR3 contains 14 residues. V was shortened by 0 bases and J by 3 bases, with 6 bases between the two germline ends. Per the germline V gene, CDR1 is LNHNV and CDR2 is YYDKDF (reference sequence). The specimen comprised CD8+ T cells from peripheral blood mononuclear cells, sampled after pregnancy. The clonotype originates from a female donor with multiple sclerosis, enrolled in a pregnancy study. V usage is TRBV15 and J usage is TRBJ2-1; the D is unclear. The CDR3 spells CATSREELYNEQFF. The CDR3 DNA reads TGTGCCACCAGCAGAGAAGAACTCTACAATGAGCAGTTCTTC.